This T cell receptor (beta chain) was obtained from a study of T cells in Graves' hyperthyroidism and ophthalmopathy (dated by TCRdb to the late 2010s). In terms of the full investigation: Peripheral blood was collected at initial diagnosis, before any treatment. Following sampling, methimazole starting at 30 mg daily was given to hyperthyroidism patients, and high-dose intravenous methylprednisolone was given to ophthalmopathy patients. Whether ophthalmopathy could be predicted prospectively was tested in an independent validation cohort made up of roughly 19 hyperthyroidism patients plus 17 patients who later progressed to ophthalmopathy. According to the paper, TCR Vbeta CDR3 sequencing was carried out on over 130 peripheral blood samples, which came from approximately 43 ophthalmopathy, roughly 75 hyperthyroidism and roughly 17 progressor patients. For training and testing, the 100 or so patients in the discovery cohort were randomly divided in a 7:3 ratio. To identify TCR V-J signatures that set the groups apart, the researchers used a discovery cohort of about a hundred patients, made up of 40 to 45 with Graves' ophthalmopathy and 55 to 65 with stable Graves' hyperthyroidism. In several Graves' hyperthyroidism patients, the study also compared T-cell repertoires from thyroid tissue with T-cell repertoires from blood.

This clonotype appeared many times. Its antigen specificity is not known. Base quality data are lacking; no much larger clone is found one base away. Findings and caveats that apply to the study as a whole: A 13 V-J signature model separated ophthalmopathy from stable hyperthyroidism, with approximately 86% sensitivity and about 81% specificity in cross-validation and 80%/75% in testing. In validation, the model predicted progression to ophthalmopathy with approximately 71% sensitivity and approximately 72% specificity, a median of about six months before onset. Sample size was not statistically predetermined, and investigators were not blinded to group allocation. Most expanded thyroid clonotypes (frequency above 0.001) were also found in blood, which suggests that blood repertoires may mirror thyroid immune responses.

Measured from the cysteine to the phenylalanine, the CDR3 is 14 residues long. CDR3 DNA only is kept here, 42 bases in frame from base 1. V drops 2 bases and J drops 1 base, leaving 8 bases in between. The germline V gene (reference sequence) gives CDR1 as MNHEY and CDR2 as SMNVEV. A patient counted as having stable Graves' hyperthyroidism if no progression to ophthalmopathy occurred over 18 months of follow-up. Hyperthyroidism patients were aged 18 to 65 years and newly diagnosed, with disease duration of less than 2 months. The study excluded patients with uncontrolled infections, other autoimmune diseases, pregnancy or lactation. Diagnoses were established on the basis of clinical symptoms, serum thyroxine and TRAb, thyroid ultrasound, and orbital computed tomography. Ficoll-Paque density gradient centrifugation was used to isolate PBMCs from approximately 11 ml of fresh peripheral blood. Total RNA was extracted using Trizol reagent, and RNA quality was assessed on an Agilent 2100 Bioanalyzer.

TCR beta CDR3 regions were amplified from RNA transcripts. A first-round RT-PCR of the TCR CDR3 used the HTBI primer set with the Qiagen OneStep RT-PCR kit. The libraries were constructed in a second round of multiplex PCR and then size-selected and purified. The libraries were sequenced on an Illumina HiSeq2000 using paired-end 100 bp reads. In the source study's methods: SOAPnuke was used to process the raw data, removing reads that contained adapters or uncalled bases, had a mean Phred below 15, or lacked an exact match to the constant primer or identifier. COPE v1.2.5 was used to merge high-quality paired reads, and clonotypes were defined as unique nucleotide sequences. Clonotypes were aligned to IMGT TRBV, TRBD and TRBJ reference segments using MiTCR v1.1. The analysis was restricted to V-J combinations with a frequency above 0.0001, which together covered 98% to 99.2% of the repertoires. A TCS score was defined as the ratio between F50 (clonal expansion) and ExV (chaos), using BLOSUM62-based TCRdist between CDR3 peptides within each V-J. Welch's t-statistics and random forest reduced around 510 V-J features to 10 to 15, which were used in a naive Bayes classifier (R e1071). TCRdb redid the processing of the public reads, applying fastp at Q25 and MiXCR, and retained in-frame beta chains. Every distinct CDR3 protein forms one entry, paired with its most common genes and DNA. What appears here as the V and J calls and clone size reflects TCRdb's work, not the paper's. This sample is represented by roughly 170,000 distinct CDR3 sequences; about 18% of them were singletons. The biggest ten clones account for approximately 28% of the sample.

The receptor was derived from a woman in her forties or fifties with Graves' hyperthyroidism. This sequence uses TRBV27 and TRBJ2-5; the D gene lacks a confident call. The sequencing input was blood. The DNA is TGTGCCAGCAGTTTAGTCAGTTCCCAAGAGACCCAGTACTTC. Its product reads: CASSLVSSQETQYF.